What follows are 14 T cell receptor beta chains derived from one specimen sequenced in a study of cytomegalovirus exposure and HLA in healthy donors. The PCR made use of 60 Vbeta and 13 Jbeta primers. Using immunoSEQ multiplex PCR, the repertoire was profiled, and TCRdb retains in-frame clones only, with some absent. This repertoire comprises under 60,000 clones; its ten largest clones make up 10% to 15%. Sequenced sample: PBMCs. These receptor sequences come from a woman aged 25 to 39 in good health and CMV-seropositive.

The rearrangement links TRBV9 to TRBJ2-2; D is possibly TRBD2 (7 bases). The CDR3 runs to 16 residues. The germline CDR1 and CDR2 sequences are SGDLS and YYNGEE. V shed 4 bases and J shed 6 bases, with 19 bases lying between them. For the CDR3, the DNA is TGTGCCAGCAGCCCTGAGGGGGGGGCGCATGCCGGGGAGCTGTTTTTT. Protein: CASSPEGGAHAGELFF.

The chain combines TRBV6-5 with TRBJ2-5; possibly TRBD2 for D (7 bases). Between the trimmed V and J ends, which lost 6 bases and 5 bases, there was a span of 19 bases. The germline V gene has CDR1 MNHEY and CDR2 SVGAGI. CDR3 length equals 15 residues. Written as DNA, the CDR3 is TGTGCCAGCAGGTCCCCCGGGGGGCCGGGGGAGACCCAGTACTTC. Protein product: CASRSPGGPGETQYF.

The chain has TRBV4-1 and TRBJ1-2; the D gene is possibly TRBD1 (5 bases). CDR1 and CDR2 from the germline V gene are MGHRA and YSYEKL. V dropped 0 bases and J dropped 13 bases, with 18 bases sitting between them. This CDR3 region has 14 residues. DNA for the CDR3: TGCGCCAGCAGCCAAGATCGGGGCCGGGGGATAATCACCTTC. Translated, it gives CASSQDRGRGIITF.

This chain uses TRBV19 with TRBJ2-7; TRBD1 might be the D (5 bases). The ends were cut back, 1 base at V and 0 bases at J, with 10 bases in the middle. This CDR3 has 15 amino acids. The V gene's germline CDR1 is LNHDA and CDR2 SQIVND (reference sequence). The CDR3 nucleotides read TGTGCCAGTAGTATAGGGACACCCTACTCCTACGAGCAGTACTTC. As protein: CASSIGTPYSYEQYF.

This chain uses TRBV30 with TRBJ1-5; possible D gene TRBD1, 5 bases. The CDR3 has 13 residues. Per germline, CDR1 GTSNPN and CDR2 SVGIG (reference sequence). V lost 2 bases and J lost 6, with 11 bases in between. Here the CDR3 reads CAWSRHDSQPQHF. CDR3 bases: TGTGCCTGGAGTCGTCATGACAGTCAGCCCCAGCATTTT.

The genes are TRBV19 and TRBJ2-3, with 12 bases lining up with TRBD2. The V segment lost 4 bases and the J segment 5 bases; nucleotides outside the gene matches: 10. The CDR3 length is 17 residues. Germline CDR1 is LNHDA and CDR2 is SQIVND (reference sequence). CDR3 protein: CASSNRASGGARDTQYF. Written as DNA, the CDR3 is TGTGCCAGTAGTAATCGGGCTAGCGGGGGGGCTAGAGATACGCAGTATTTT.

The V and J genes are TRBV18 and TRBJ2-3; maybe TRBD1 (5 bases). The CDR3 runs 16 residues. The V and J ends lost 2 bases and 2 bases respectively, with 14 bases between them. Germline V gene data show CDR1 as KGHSH and CDR2 as LQKENI. CDR3 in amino acids: CASSPGAAGITDTQYF. CDR3 sequence (DNA): TGTGCCAGCTCACCAGGGGCAGCAGGGATCACAGATACGCAGTATTTT. Using reference TRBV18 and TRBJ2-3 for the parts outside the CDR3, the full variable domain is NAGVMQNPRHLVRRRGQEARLRCSPMKGHSHVYWYRQLPEEGLKFMVYLQKENIIDESGMPKERFSAEFPKEGPSILRIQQVVRGDSAAYFCASSPGAAGITDTQYFGPGTRLTVL.

The rearrangement links TRBV30 to TRBJ2-1; TRBD2 matches at 8 bases. CDR1 and CDR2 (germline): GTSNPN, SVGIG (reference sequence). This CDR3 region has 15 residues. Unmatched junction bases numbered 6, after V lost 0 bases and J lost 5 bases. CDR3 residues: CAWSVRRGVDNEQFF. Written as DNA, the CDR3 is TGTGCCTGGAGTGTACGGCGGGGGGTGGACAATGAGCAGTTCTTC.

V is TRBV11-2 and J is TRBJ1-2; TRBD1 aligns across 7 bases. There are 15 residues in the CDR3. The germline V gene encodes CDR1 SGHAT and CDR2 FQNNGV. The junction had 11 bases not matched to a gene; V was cut back by 4 bases and J by 6 bases. The CDR3 loop is CASSSIRGQSNGYTF. The DNA of the CDR3 is TGTGCCAGCAGCTCGATAAGGGGGCAAAGTAATGGCTACACCTTC.

The chain combines TRBV6-1 with TRBJ1-5; TRBD1 matches 7 bases. Germline loops: CDR1 MNHNS, CDR2 SASEGT. The CDR3 loop spans 14 amino acids. The V and J ends lost 5 bases and 3 bases, in that order; junction bases with no gene match: 4. DNA for the CDR3: TGTGCCAGCAGTCGGACAGGAACCAATCAGCCCCAGCATTTT. It yields the protein CASSRTGTNQPQHF.

Points on this clone: Other DNA sequences from this sample encode an identical CDR3 as well. The chain combines TRBV30 with TRBJ1-6, with a possible D match to TRBD1 (5 bases). This CDR3 spans 15 amino acids. CDR1 and CDR2 (germline): GTSNPN, SVGIG (reference sequence). V lost 0 bases and J 7 bases, leaving 13 bases between the germline ends. The CDR3 DNA reads as TGTGCCTGGAGTGTACGATGGGGGGAGAATTCACCCCTCCACTTT. As protein: CAWSVRWGENSPLHF.

This chain joins TRBV9 and TRBJ1-1; D not certain. V gave up 8 bases and J gave up 4 bases, with 18 bases separating them. This CDR3 has 14 amino acids. Germline lookup yields CDR1 SGDLS and CDR2 YYNGEE. CDR3 sequence (DNA): TGTGCCAGGTGCCTTGGGAGGAAATGCACTGAAGCTTTCTTT. It codes for CARCLGRKCTEAFF. Looking up the rest from reference TRBV9 and TRBJ1-1 gives the full variable domain: DSGVTQTPKHLITATGQRVTLRCSPRSGDLSVYWYQQSLDQGLQFLIQYYNGEERAKGNILERFSAQQFPDLHSELNLSSLELGDSALYFCARCLGRKCTEAFFGQGTRLTVV.

Comment on this clone: One end of the junction does not line up with germline, which may come from a read error. The rearrangement uses TRBV5-6 and TRBJ2-7; D is unclear. This CDR3 comprises 13 residues. Per the germline V gene, CDR1 is SGHDT and CDR2 is YYEEEE. The CDR3 DNA reads as TGTGCCAGCAACTTGGGTAGATACTACGAGCAGTACTTC. Amino acid sequence: CASNLGRYYEQYF.

The V and J genes are TRBV4-1 and TRBJ2-7, with D possibly being TRBD1 (6 bases). Trimming removed 0 bases at V and 6 bases at J, with 21 bases between. The CDR3 totals 17 residues. CDR1 MGHRA and CDR2 YSYEKL come from the germline V gene. The CDR3 DNA reads TGCGCCAGCAGCCAAGATCATCTCGGGGACAAGGGTTTCGAGCAGTACTTC. Residues: CASSQDHLGDKGFEQYF.